The sequence of this TCR beta chain was determined in a study of control samples from healthy donors and cancer patients. Germline V CDR1 and CDR2: LGHNT, FRNRAP. The V gene end was trimmed by 7 bases and the J gene end by 3 bases; junction bases not matched to a gene: 11. The CDR3 is 18 residues long. TCRdb's copy holds only in-frame clones and misses some; the assay was immunoSEQ multiplex PCR. The sample gives about 120,000 clones, approximately 92% of which show up once; around 1.2% is in the top ten. This clonotype originated in a woman aged 45-65 years with colorectal cancer. The chain links TRBV12-5 to TRBJ2-5, with 16 bases aligning to TRBD2. Sequenced sample: PBMCs. The CDR3 loop reads CASVPGTSGRGLEETQYF. CDR3 in DNA: TGTGCTAGTGTCCCCGGGACTAGCGGGAGGGGGTTGGAAGAGACCCAGTACTTC.